These 28 T cell receptor beta chains were all obtained from the same sample, sequenced in a study of blood T cell repertoires in COVID-19. Sequencing was performed with immunoSEQ multiplex PCR; in TCRdb, only in-frame clones are kept and a portion is missing. This table has around 130,000 clones, approximately 77% appearing once. The source material was peripheral blood. All receptors derive from a human donor in a cohort sampled during active COVID-19.

There are a few counts of this clone. For the CDR3, the DNA is TGTGCCAGCAGCAAAATTGTGGCATGCGGGGGGCCCGCGGACGAGCAGTACTTC. Its protein product is CASSKIVACGGPADEQYF. The chain joins TRBV21-1 to TRBJ2-7; TRBD2, the D gene given by the table, was not confirmed from the DNA. TRBV21-1 is termed a pseudogene. The CDR3 runs to 18 residues.

This sequence joins TRBV12-3 or TRBV12-4 and TRBJ2-1, with D perhaps matching TRBD2 (7 bases). Trimming left V 4 bases short and J 8 bases short, with 9 bases between. CDR3 length: 12 amino acids. The CDR3 DNA sequence: TGTGCCAGCAGTTGGGGGGGCGATGAGCAGTTCTTC. Encoded protein: CASSWGGDEQFF.

The chain combines TRBV7-9 with TRBJ2-7; 7 bases align to TRBD1. Germline V lookup: CDR1 SEHNR, CDR2 FQNEAQ (reference sequence). The CDR3 length is 16 residues. Germline trimming cut 4 bases from V and 2 bases from J; bases unmatched to any gene: 11. CDR3 in DNA: TGTGCCAGCAGCTCTAGAATTGGGACAGCACCCTACGAGCAGTACTTC. Protein sequence: CASSSRIGTAPYEQYF.

V usage is TRBV4-1 and J usage is TRBJ1-1; 7 nucleotides align to TRBD1. The CDR3 totals 15 residues. Germline CDR1 reads MGHRA; CDR2 reads YSYEKL. The ends lost 1 base at V and 0 bases at J; junction bases unmatched: 2. Here the CDR3 reads CASSQGDRMNTEAFF. CDR3 bases: TGCGCCAGCAGCCAAGGGGACAGAATGAACACTGAAGCTTTCTTT.

Only a few counts were recorded for this clone. The chain carries TRBV5-6 and TRBJ2-7; D call uncertain. The CDR3 is 12 amino acids. V gave up 1 base and J gave up 7 bases, with 9 bases separating them. In germline, CDR1 is SGHDT, CDR2 YYEEEE. The CDR3 DNA is TGTGCCAGCAGCTTGATCGCGAGTGAGCAGTACTTC. Its protein product is CASSLIASEQYF.

CDR3 DNA sequence: TGTGCCAGCAGTTCCCCCGGGACTAGCGTACAAGAGCAGTACTTC. Translation gives CASSSPGTSVQEQYF. V usage is TRBV27 and J usage is TRBJ2-7; 10 bases map to TRBD2. Germline V lookup: CDR1 MNHEY, CDR2 SMNVEV (reference sequence). The V segment lost 4 bases and the J segment 7 bases; nucleotides outside the gene matches: 10. The CDR3 totals 15 residues.

The chain links TRBV7-9 to TRBJ1-1; D may be TRBD1 (6 bases). Trimming removed 5 bases from V and 2 bases from J, with 12 bases in between. Germline V CDR1 and CDR2: SEHNR, FQNEAQ (reference sequence). The CDR3 spans 14 residues. The CDR3 here is CASSTDRYNTEAFF. CDR3 coding DNA: TGTGCCAGCAGCACCGACAGGTATAACACTGAAGCTTTCTTT.

The genes are TRBV5-8 and TRBJ1-6, with D possibly being TRBD1 (5 bases). Trimming cost V 1 base and J 5 bases, with 13 bases left between them. The V gene's germline CDR1 is SGHTS and CDR2 YDEGEE. CDR3 length: 16 amino acids. This CDR3 reads CASSLYAGSNNSPLHF. The CDR3 DNA is TGTGCCAGCAGCTTGTACGCAGGGTCAAATAATTCACCCCTCCACTTT.

The chain recombines TRBV11-2 with TRBJ1-2; 9 bases are shared with TRBD1. CDR1 and CDR2 (germline): SGHAT, FQNNGV. Losses at the gene ends were 5 bases for V and 3 bases for J; bases not matched to a gene: 4. This CDR3 has 14 amino acids. The CDR3 bases are TGTGCCAGCAGCCGGACAGGGGCGCACTATGGCTACACCTTC. Its protein is CASSRTGAHYGYTF.

This clone is a singleton in its sample. V usage is TRBV7-9 and J usage is TRBJ2-6; 8 bases map to TRBD1. Germline lookup yields CDR1 SEHNR and CDR2 FQNEAQ (reference sequence). The CDR3 loop spans 16 amino acids. V gave up 4 bases and J gave up 4 bases; unmatched junction bases: 6. CDR3 bases: TGTGCCAGCAGCTCCTCGGACAGGGCAGGGGCCAACGTCCTGACTTTC. It yields the protein CASSSSDRAGANVLTF.

The gene calls are TRBV7-9 and TRBJ1-1, with D uncertain. The germline V gene encodes CDR1 SEHNR and CDR2 FQNEAQ (reference sequence). The CDR3 runs 12 residues. V dropped 5 bases and J dropped 3 bases, with 7 bases sitting between them. CDR3 sequence: CASSPGDTEAFF. The CDR3 region has the DNA TGTGCCAGCAGCCCCGGGGACACTGAAGCTTTCTTT.

The V call is TRBV19, the J call TRBJ2-1; 8 nucleotides line up with TRBD2. The ends lost 9 bases at V and 9 bases at J; junction bases unmatched: 16. Germline CDR1 and CDR2: LNHDA and SQIVND (reference sequence). CDR3 length equals 15 residues. CDR3 sequence (DNA): TGTGCCAGGCCACCCATTCCGGGGGGGCAGTGTGAGCAGTTCTTC. Its translation is CARPPIPGGQCEQFF.

The chain joins TRBV18 to TRBJ2-7, with 12 bases matching TRBD2. V lost 2 bases to trimming and J lost 2 bases; unmatched junction nucleotides: 4. The CDR3 runs to 16 residues. The germline CDR1 and CDR2 sequences are KGHSH and LQKENI. CDR3 protein: CASSPDRLAGAYEQYF. The CDR3 DNA reads as TGTGCCAGCTCACCAGACCGACTAGCGGGAGCCTACGAGCAGTACTTC.

This rearrangement joins TRBV28 to TRBJ1-2, with a possible D match to TRBD1 (6 bases). CDR1 and CDR2 from the germline V gene are MDHEN and SYDVKM. This CDR3 spans 16 amino acids. V lost 7 bases, J lost 2 bases, and 20 bases lay in between. The CDR3 is CASIPRGGGPNYGYTF. CDR3 DNA sequence: TGTGCCAGCATCCCTAGAGGGGGGGGACCAAACTATGGCTACACCTTC.

The chain couples TRBV20-1 to TRBJ2-7, with D maybe TRBD2 (5 bases). Germline CDR1 is DFQATT and CDR2 is SNEGSKA (reference sequence). The CDR3 is 15 amino acids. The V end lost 6 bases, the J end lost 0 bases, and 18 bases lay between the germline ends. CDR3 nucleotides: TGCAGTGCAAGTCAGGACTCTCCCAGCTCCTACGAGCAGTACTTC. Translation gives CSASQDSPSSYEQYF.

The chain recombines TRBV4-2 with TRBJ1-2, with TRBD1 as a possible D gene (5 bases). The CDR3 has 16 amino acids. The germline V gene has CDR1 LGHNA and CDR2 YNFKEQ. Trimming left V 1 base short and J 4 bases short, with 16 bases between. CDR3 bases: TGTGCCAGCAGCCAAGTTCGTGGGGACGGGGGCTATGGCTACACCTTC. As protein: CASSQVRGDGGYGYTF.

CDR3 bases: TGTGCCAGCAGCACAGGGACAGGGAATAACTATGGCTACACCTTC. Amino acids: CASSTGTGNNYGYTF. V gene TRBV7-8 combines with J gene TRBJ1-2, with 9 bases aligning to TRBD1. V shed 5 bases and J 1 base; nucleotides not matched to a gene: 5. CDR1 SGHVS and CDR2 FQNEAQ come from the germline V gene. This CDR3 is 15 amino acids long.

The rearrangement links TRBV11-2 to TRBJ2-7, with 8 nucleotides matching TRBD1. CDR3 length: 11 amino acids. The V gene end was trimmed by 5 bases and the J gene end by 9 bases; junction bases not matched to a gene: 3. Germline V CDR1 and CDR2: SGHAT, FQNNGV. The CDR3 loop reads CASSTGTGQYF. The CDR3 nucleotides are TGTGCCAGCAGCACCGGGACAGGGCAGTACTTC.

V usage is TRBV7-6 and J usage is TRBJ2-7; TRBD2 is a possible D gene (5 bases). The CDR3 consists of 15 residues. Deletions cut 5 bases from V and 6 bases from J, with 20 bases between. Germline V gene data show CDR1 as SGHVS and CDR2 as FNYEAQ. The CDR3 loop is CASSTSGGGLGEQYF. CDR3 bases: TGTGCCAGCAGCACAAGCGGAGGTGGCCTCGGCGAGCAGTACTTC.

J is TRBJ1-4 and V is TRBV10-2, with a possible D match to TRBD1 (6 bases). CDR1 is WSHSY and CDR2 is SAAADI in the germline V gene. V lost 6 bases, J lost 5 bases, and 16 bases lay in between. This CDR3 has 15 residues. The CDR3 coding sequence is TGCGCCAGCAGCGGGAGGACCGGGGGCAATGAAAAACTGTTTTTT. Amino acids: CASSGRTGGNEKLFF.

The chain carries TRBV5-4 and TRBJ2-1, with 11 bases that match TRBD1. V gave up 0 bases and J gave up 8 bases; unmatched junction bases: 4. Germline V gene data show CDR1 as SGHNT and CDR2 as YYREEE (reference sequence). This CDR3 is built from 15 residues. CDR3 in amino acids: CASSLAGQGDYEQFF. Written as DNA, the CDR3 is TGTGCCAGCAGCTTGGCGGGACAGGGGGACTATGAGCAGTTCTTC.

This chain uses TRBV5-1 with TRBJ1-1; TRBD1 aligns across 7 bases. Trimming took 0 bases from V and 5 from J; bases not matched to a gene: 13. CDR1 and CDR2 (germline): SGHRS, YFSETQ. The CDR3 totals 17 residues. This CDR3 reads CASSLALGQTFGTEAFF. As DNA, the CDR3 is TGCGCCAGCAGCTTGGCTTTGGGACAGACTTTTGGGACTGAAGCTTTCTTT. Full variable domain (missing parts from reference TRBV5-1 and TRBJ1-1): KAGVTQTPRYLIKTRGQQVTLSCSPISGHRSVSWYQQTPGQGLQFLFEYFSETQRNKGNFPGRFSGRQFSNSRSEMNVSTLELGDSALYLCASSLALGQTFGTEAFFGQGTRLTVV.

This clone was recorded only once. The chain carries TRBV6-1 and TRBJ2-1; 11 bases match TRBD2. This CDR3 is built from 15 residues. CDR1 is MNHNS and CDR2 is SASEGT in the germline V gene. V lost 2 bases, J lost 7 bases, and 4 bases stayed unmatched. DNA of the CDR3: TGTGCCAGCAGTGAAATAGCGGGAGGGCGGAATGAGCAGTTCTTC. Protein product: CASSEIAGGRNEQFF.

The chain combines TRBV9 with TRBJ1-4; D is unresolved. The CDR3 has 15 residues. The ends were cut back, 2 bases at V and 5 bases at J, with 13 bases in the middle. Germline-derived CDR1 and CDR2 are SGDLS and YYNGEE. The CDR3 DNA reads as TGTGCCAGCAGCGTTTCCGACGGAGTGAATGAAAAACTGTTTTTT. It encodes CASSVSDGVNEKLFF. Full variable domain (outside the CDR3, taken from reference TRBV9 and TRBJ1-4): DSGVTQTPKHLITATGQRVTLRCSPRSGDLSVYWYQQSLDQGLQFLIQYYNGEERAKGNILERFSAQQFPDLHSELNLSSLELGDSALYFCASSVSDGVNEKLFFGSGTQLSVL.

The genes are TRBV6-4 and TRBJ1-1; a possible D gene is TRBD1 (6 bases). The CDR3 runs 17 residues. The germline V gene encodes CDR1 MRHNA and CDR2 SNTAGT. Deletions cut 1 base from V and 3 bases from J, with 18 bases between. In DNA form, the CDR3 reads TGTGCCAGCAGTGACTACAGTGTGCAGGGGATACACACTGAAGCTTTCTTT. The encoded protein is CASSDYSVQGIHTEAFF.

With respect to this clone: Other DNA sequences in the same sample also yield this CDR3. DNA of the CDR3: TGTGCCAGCAGTGAAAGGACAGGGGGATCCTACGAGCAGTACTTC. Its protein product is CASSERTGGSYEQYF. The rearrangement uses TRBV6-1 and TRBJ2-7; 10 bases match TRBD1. Germline assignment: CDR1 MNHNS and CDR2 SASEGT. CDR3 size: 15 residues. V dropped 2 bases and J dropped 1; count of bases not matched to a gene: 2.

The CDR3 loop is CASRRDRNRQYEKLFF. The CDR3 DNA follows: TGTGCCAGCCGCCGGGACAGGAACCGACAGTATGAAAAACTGTTTTTT. The rearrangement uses TRBV6-2 or TRBV6-3 and TRBJ1-4; 8 bases agree with TRBD1. The CDR3 sequence is 16 residues long. With V trimmed by 8 bases and J by 6 bases, 14 bases remained unmatched. Germline V gene sequence: CDR1 MNHEY, CDR2 SVGEGT.

The rearrangement links TRBV3-1 (or the pseudogene TRBV3-2) to TRBJ2-1, with D perhaps matching TRBD2 (6 bases). From germline, CDR1 is LGHDT and CDR2 YNNKEL (reference sequence). The CDR3 extends over 13 amino acids. V gave up 3 bases and J gave up 7 bases, with 10 bases separating them. The CDR3 loop is CASSQGLVNEQFF. For the CDR3, the DNA is TGTGCCAGCAGCCAGGGACTTGTAAATGAGCAGTTCTTC.